The sequence of this T cell receptor beta chain was determined in a study of cytomegalovirus exposure and HLA in healthy donors. The CDR3 runs to 18 residues. Germline loops: CDR1 SSHAT, CDR2 FNYEAQ (reference sequence). Trimming shortened V by 1 base and J by 0 bases, and 19 bases separated the two germline ends. Comments on this clone: Antigen: not known.

Repertoires were generated with immunoSEQ multiplex PCR, while TCRdb's copy carries only in-frame clones and drops some. This table has roughly 330,000 clones, about 85% appearing once. Study conclusions and caveats: It was found in a later analysis that first-cohort TCR clusters tended to co-occur in the 120 validation repertoires. Rare sequences made up most TCRs, while some public TCRs were found in many donors.

The TCR comes from a woman in her 30s in good health and CMV-seropositive. The sample consisted of PBMCs. V is TRBV7-7 and J is TRBJ2-7, with a possible D match to TRBD1 (6 bases). CDR3 region: CASSLGGGAGIGSYEQYF. The CDR3 region has the DNA TGTGCCAGCAGCTTAGGAGGGGGTGCAGGAATCGGCTCCTACGAGCAGTACTTC.